This entry concerns a single T cell receptor beta chain. No antigen is known for it. Per-base quality was not reported, and no clone a single base away is much larger than it. The CDR3 starts with the cysteine, ends with the phenylalanine, and has 15 residues. The CDR3 DNA has 45 bases and is translated from base 1. The germline V gene (reference sequence) supplies CDR1 LNHDA and CDR2 SQIVND. V and J are trimmed by 3 bases and 2 bases, and the gene matches miss 7 bases of the junction. Receptor libraries were prepared by the immunoSEQ multiplex PCR assay. The clones in this table, taken by TCRdb from immuneACCESS, are in-frame only. Not every clone is retained; where verified, under half of the shortfall comes from an unresolved V gene, and the cause of the rest is unknown. For this sample there are 95,000 to 100,000 clones; around 95% appear just once. The ten largest account for approximately 0.22% of the sample.

The sample is drawn from a study of technical replicates of blood from several donors (TCRdb year 2017). The V and J genes are TRBV19 and TRBJ2-7; TRBD2 matches 7 bases in the middle. Sequenced material: T cells isolated from PBMCs. The clonotype comes from a human donor in good health. The CDR3 amino acid sequence is: CASSIRGGTAYEQYF. The DNA is as follows: TGTGCCAGTAGTATTCGCGGGGGTACTGCCTACGAGCAGTACTTC.